Below, 23 T cell receptor beta chains from the same sample are listed, as sequenced in a study of graft-versus-host responses after intestinal transplantation. These receptors are not linked to any known antigen. Measured with immunoSEQ multiplex PCR; TCRdb has only the in-frame clones, and not every one. The sample yields approximately 81,000 clones, around 86% seen once. Sequencing used unstimulated CD8+ T cells sorted from spleen or lymph node cells, obtained before transplant. The receptors derive from a human donor who was the organ donor for an intestinal transplant.

The chain is built from TRBV6-1 and TRBJ2-5; D uncertain. CDR1 is MNHNS, CDR2 SASEGT, per germline. V was shortened by 5 bases and J by 8 bases, with 9 bases between the two germline ends. The CDR3 length is 11 residues. The CDR3 is CASSRSRTQYF. The CDR3 DNA sequence: TGTGCCAGCAGTCGATCGAGAACCCAGTACTTC.

This clone was seen only a few times. The chain uses TRBV7-9 and TRBJ1-3; 9 bases are shared with TRBD1. From germline, CDR1 is SEHNR and CDR2 FQNEAQ (reference sequence). The CDR3 has 15 residues. V lost 5 bases, J lost 4 bases, and 6 bases stayed unmatched. The CDR3 DNA reads as TGTGCCAGCAGCCGAGGGACAGGGCCCGGAAACACCATATATTTT. It is translated as CASSRGTGPGNTIYF.

The V and J genes are TRBV4-1 and TRBJ2-5, with D hard to call. Germline assignment: CDR1 MGHRA and CDR2 YSYEKL. The CDR3 sequence is 14 residues long. The V end lost 1 base, the J end lost 2 bases, and 8 bases lay between the germline ends. As DNA, the CDR3 is TGCGCCAGCAGCCAAGCCGAGAGGCAAGAGACCCAGTACTTC. Protein product: CASSQAERQETQYF.

The V call is TRBV4-1, the J call TRBJ1-5; no reliable D call. The CDR3 extends over 15 amino acids. The V gene's germline CDR1 is MGHRA and CDR2 YSYEKL. Trimming took 0 bases from V and 10 from J, leaving 16 bases between them. Here the CDR3 DNA reads TGCGCCAGCAGCCAAGATTTATCCCACCCGGGACCCCAGCATTTT. Amino acids: CASSQDLSHPGPQHF.

V gene TRBV6-1 combines with J gene TRBJ2-5; 7 bases line up with TRBD2. CDR1 is MNHNS and CDR2 is SASEGT in the germline V gene. Germline trimming cut 4 bases from V and 7 bases from J; bases unmatched to any gene: 0. This CDR3 region has 11 residues. Here the CDR3 reads CASSVAGTQYF. The DNA of the CDR3 is TGTGCCAGCAGTGTAGCGGGGACCCAGTACTTC.

The rearrangement links TRBV7-9 to TRBJ1-4; no reliable D call. Germline assignment: CDR1 SEHNR and CDR2 FQNEAQ (reference sequence). V lost 5 bases and J 4 bases, leaving 11 bases between the germline ends. The CDR3 has 14 amino acids. DNA of the CDR3: TGTGCCAGCAGCGATCGTTCATATAATGAAAAACTGTTTTTT. It is translated as CASSDRSYNEKLFF.

V gene TRBV27 combines with J gene TRBJ1-5, with 9 nucleotides matching TRBD1. After removal of 4 bases from V and 2 bases from J, the junction contained 9 bases not matched to a gene. The CDR3 extends over 17 amino acids. Germline V gene lookup returns CDR1 MNHEY and CDR2 SMNVEV (reference sequence). CDR3 DNA sequence: TGTGCCAGCAGTTCGGGGACAGGGATCTGGGGCAATCAGCCCCAGCATTTT. Protein sequence: CASSSGTGIWGNQPQHF.

In regard to this clone: The junction does not match germline at one end; this may be a read error. The chain combines TRBV4-1 with TRBJ1-4, with D possibly matching TRBD1 (5 bases). This CDR3 is 16 amino acids long. Per germline, CDR1 MGHRA and CDR2 YSYEKL. CDR3 amino acids: CASTQEYSGFGEKLFF. CDR3 in DNA: TGCGCCAGCACCCAAGAGTATTCAGGGTTCGGAGAAAAACTGTTTTTT.

V and J are TRBV7-2 and TRBJ2-1; no clear D. The CDR3 has 13 amino acids. V was trimmed by 1 base and J by 6 bases, leaving 7 bases between them. Germline V gene data show CDR1 as SGHTA and CDR2 as FQGNSA. CDR3 region: CASSLESANEQFF. The CDR3 DNA is TGTGCCAGCAGCTTAGAGTCGGCCAATGAGCAGTTCTTC.

The chain couples TRBV7-9 to TRBJ2-7; no reliable D call. The CDR3 is 12 residues long. V was trimmed by 5 bases and J by 3 bases, leaving 8 bases between them. Germline CDR1 and CDR2: SEHNR and FQNEAQ (reference sequence). CDR3 sequence: CASSPLYYEQYF. The CDR3, as DNA: TGTGCCAGCAGCCCCCTCTACTACGAGCAGTACTTC.

This rearrangement joins TRBV30 to TRBJ2-7; D is unclear. Germline V gene sequence: CDR1 GTSNPN, CDR2 SVGIG (reference sequence). The length of the CDR3 is 11 residues. V dropped 5 bases and J dropped 0 bases, with 5 bases sitting between them. CDR3 coding DNA: TGTGCCTGGGGGGTCTCCTACGAGCAGTACTTC. Protein: CAWGVSYEQYF. Together with reference TRBV30 and TRBJ2-7, the CDR3 gives the full variable domain: SQTIHQWPATLVQPVGSPLSLECTVEGTSNPNLYWYRQAAGRGLQLLFYSVGIGQISSEVPQNLSASRPQDRQFILSSKKLLLSDSGFYLCAWGVSYEQYFGPGTRLTVT.

This clone was found once. This rearrangement joins TRBV4-2 to TRBJ2-3; 7 bases line up with TRBD1. Losses at the gene ends were 1 base for V and 6 bases for J; bases not matched to a gene: 10. The CDR3 spans 16 residues. Germline-derived CDR1 and CDR2 are LGHNA and YNFKEQ. For the CDR3, the DNA is TGTGCCAGCAGCCAAGTATCAACAGGGGCTTCCGATACGCAGTATTTT. Translated, it gives CASSQVSTGASDTQYF.

The CDR3 bases are TGTGCCAGCAGCCCACGTCAAGGGACCGCCTCCTACGAGCAGTACTTC. It yields the protein CASSPRQGTASYEQYF. This sequence joins TRBV27 and TRBJ2-7, with D possibly called TRBD1 or TRBD2 (5 bases each). The CDR3 length is 16 residues. Germline V gives CDR1 MNHEY, CDR2 SMNVEV (reference sequence). Trimming shortened V by 6 bases and J by 0 bases, and 18 bases separated the two germline ends.

This clone is a singleton in its sample. The chain links TRBV5-6 to TRBJ1-1; maybe TRBD1 (5 bases). The CDR3 spans 15 residues. Trimming shortened V by 2 bases and J by 0 bases, and 11 bases separated the two germline ends. Germline assignment: CDR1 SGHDT and CDR2 YYEEEE. CDR3 loop: CASSFPGRMNTEAFF. DNA of the CDR3: TGTGCCAGCAGCTTCCCGGGACGGATGAACACTGAAGCTTTCTTT.

The V gene is TRBV5-5, the J gene TRBJ2-7, with unresolved D. The ends were cut back, 0 bases at V and 3 bases at J, with 16 bases in the middle. CDR3 length equals 16 residues. Germline CDR1 SGHKS, CDR2 YYEKEE (reference sequence). The CDR3 region has the DNA TGTGCCAGCAGCTTGGGTATATTCGCGGCGGACTACGAGCAGTACTTC. This translates into CASSLGIFAADYEQYF.

The V gene is TRBV5-6, the J gene TRBJ1-2; D remains ambiguous. The V end was cut by 3 bases, the J end by 4 bases, with 13 bases between. Looked up from germline, CDR1 is SGHDT and CDR2 is YYEEEE. The CDR3 spans 14 residues. The CDR3 loop is CASSYRTAFYGYTF. The CDR3 nucleotides are TGTGCCAGCAGCTACCGGACTGCCTTCTATGGCTACACCTTC.

This clone was observed a few times. DNA for the CDR3: TGCGCCAGCAGCCCGACGGGGAATGAAAAACTGTTTTTT. The encoded protein is CASSPTGNEKLFF. The chain recombines TRBV4-1 with TRBJ1-4; D gene uncertain. This CDR3 region has 13 residues. Germline-derived CDR1 and CDR2 are MGHRA and YSYEKL. Trimming took 4 bases from V and 5 from J, leaving 8 bases between them.

The gene calls are TRBV5-1 and TRBJ2-1; possibly TRBD2 for D (5 bases). Trimming shortened V by 2 bases and J by 10 bases, and 7 bases separated the two germline ends. There are 11 residues in the CDR3. The V gene's germline CDR1 is SGHRS and CDR2 YFSETQ. CDR3 DNA sequence: TGCGCCAGCAGCTTAACGGGGGAGCAGTTCTTC. Translation: CASSLTGEQFF.

The chain recombines TRBV5-4 with TRBJ2-7; D gene ambiguous. The CDR3 totals 12 residues. The germline V gene encodes CDR1 SGHNT and CDR2 YYREEE (reference sequence). Trimming shortened V by 4 bases and J by 0 bases, and 5 bases separated the two germline ends. CDR3 sequence reads: CASSPSSYEQYF. The CDR3 nucleotides are TGTGCCAGCAGCCCGTCCTCCTACGAGCAGTACTTC.

The chain joins TRBV28 to TRBJ2-3; 11 bases match TRBD2. The CDR3 has 16 amino acids. The germline V gene has CDR1 MDHEN and CDR2 SYDVKM. V lost 3 bases and J lost 3; bases outside the gene matches: 5. This CDR3 is CASSLISGGGTDTQYF. CDR3 DNA sequence: TGTGCCAGCAGTTTGATTAGCGGGGGGGGTACAGATACGCAGTATTTT. Full variable domain (missing parts from reference TRBV28 and TRBJ2-3): DVKVTQSSRYLVKRTGEKVFLECVQDMDHENMFWYRQDPGLGLRLIYFSYDVKMKEKGDIPEGYSVSREKKERFSLILESASTNQTSMYLCASSLISGGGTDTQYFGPGTRLTVL.

This rearrangement joins TRBV4-3 to TRBJ1-4; 9 bases match TRBD1. Per germline, CDR1 LGHNA and CDR2 YSLEER. CDR3 length: 17 residues. J lost 5 bases, V lost 0 bases, and 7 bases had no gene match. This CDR3 is CASSQDQDGTGNEKLFF. The DNA for the CDR3 is TGCGCCAGCAGCCAAGACCAAGACGGGACAGGGAATGAAAAACTGTTTTTT.

The chain combines TRBV7-8 with TRBJ2-2; tentative D call: TRBD2 (5 bases). Germline-derived CDR1 and CDR2 are SGHVS and FQNEAQ. Trimming shortened V by 5 bases and J by 2 bases, and 12 bases separated the two germline ends. This CDR3 is built from 15 residues. The CDR3 here is CASSGERINTGELFF. Here the CDR3 DNA reads TGTGCCAGCAGCGGCGAGCGGATTAACACCGGGGAGCTGTTTTTT.

The chain employs TRBV11-2 and TRBJ2-1, with TRBD2 matching 8 bases. Germline V CDR1 and CDR2: SGHAT, FQNNGV. V was pared by 1 base and J by 10 bases, with 6 bases of the junction left unmatched. This CDR3 is built from 14 residues. The CDR3 DNA reads TGTGCCAGCAGCTTAGTTCCAGCGGGGGAGGAGCAGTTCTTC. Translating gives CASSLVPAGEEQFF.